A single sample is the source of the 13 T cell receptor beta chains below, sequenced in a study of cytomegalovirus exposure and HLA in healthy donors. Vbeta (60) and Jbeta (13) primers were used in the PCR. Method: immunoSEQ multiplex PCR; TCRdb's copy keeps in-frame clones and lacks some. The repertoire table contains 34,000 or so clones. Sequencing was done on a sample of PBMCs. These receptors were collected from a middle-aged woman in good health and CMV-seropositive.

The chain combines TRBV7-9 with TRBJ2-3; 7 nucleotides align to TRBD1. Germline CDR1 SEHNR, CDR2 FQNEAQ (reference sequence). The CDR3 covers 15 residues. V was pared by 4 bases and J by 4 bases, with 8 bases of the junction left unmatched. The CDR3 region is CASSYTGAGADTQYF. CDR3 nucleotides: TGTGCCAGCAGCTATACAGGGGCAGGGGCAGATACGCAGTATTTT.

The CDR3, as DNA: TGTGCCAGCAGCTTACTTGGACAGGGGGCGCGTACCGGGGAGCTGTTTTTT. As protein: CASSLLGQGARTGELFF. The gene calls are TRBV27 and TRBJ2-2, with 11 positions matching TRBD1. Germline assignment: CDR1 MNHEY and CDR2 SMNVEV (reference sequence). After removal of 6 bases from V and 5 bases from J, the junction contained 11 bases not matched to a gene. This CDR3 comprises 17 residues.

The chain carries TRBV5-1 and TRBJ2-1; 11 bases are a match to TRBD2. This CDR3 is 16 amino acids long. The ends lost 0 bases at V and 4 bases at J; junction bases unmatched: 3. CDR1 SGHRS and CDR2 YFSETQ come from the germline V gene. CDR3 region: CASSLATSGRYNEQFF. CDR3 bases: TGCGCCAGCAGCTTGGCCACTAGCGGGAGATACAATGAGCAGTTCTTC.

The chain recombines TRBV5-1 with TRBJ2-7; perhaps TRBD2 as D (6 bases). Germline V CDR1 and CDR2: SGHRS, YFSETQ. The V end lost 0 bases, the J end lost 3 bases, and 13 bases lay between the germline ends. The CDR3 is 15 residues long. DNA for the CDR3: TGCGCCAGCAGCTTGGATCCGGGAGAAGGCTACGAGCAGTACTTC. Translation: CASSLDPGEGYEQYF. Variable domain in full (rest from reference TRBV5-1 and TRBJ2-7): KAGVTQTPRYLIKTRGQQVTLSCSPISGHRSVSWYQQTPGQGLQFLFEYFSETQRNKGNFPGRFSGRQFSNSRSEMNVSTLELGDSALYLCASSLDPGEGYEQYFGPGTRLTVT.

The chain links TRBV5-6 to TRBJ1-2, with D perhaps matching TRBD1 (6 bases). V shed 5 bases and J shed 1 base, with 15 bases lying between them. The CDR3 sequence is 15 residues long. The germline V gene encodes CDR1 SGHDT and CDR2 YYEEEE. The CDR3: CASSRTGSLNYGYTF. In DNA form, the CDR3 reads TGTGCCAGCAGTCGTACAGGGAGCCTTAACTATGGCTACACCTTC.

The chain links TRBV18 to TRBJ2-7, with 7 bases that match TRBD1. V lost 6 bases, J lost 0 bases, and 5 bases stayed unmatched. This CDR3 spans 14 amino acids. In germline, CDR1 is KGHSH, CDR2 LQKENI. CDR3 nucleotides: TGTGCCAGCTCGCCCGGGACAGACTCCTACGAGCAGTACTTC. It specifies CASSPGTDSYEQYF.

This chain uses TRBV27 with TRBJ2-7; a possible D gene is TRBD1 (5 bases). The CDR3 is 14 residues long. Germline CDR1 reads MNHEY; CDR2 reads SMNVEV (reference sequence). The V end lost 0 bases, the J end lost 3 bases, and 9 bases lay between the germline ends. The chain's CDR3 is CASSLSSGNYEQYF. CDR3 sequence (DNA): TGTGCCAGCAGTTTATCGTCAGGGAACTACGAGCAGTACTTC.

The CDR3 coding sequence is TGTGCCAGCTCACCGGACAGGGGGGCCTACGAGCAGTACTTC. This codes for CASSPDRGAYEQYF. The chain uses TRBV18 and TRBJ2-7, with 10 bases identical to TRBD1. The V segment lost 3 bases and the J segment 2 bases; nucleotides outside the gene matches: 1. Germline V gives CDR1 KGHSH, CDR2 LQKENI. There are 14 residues in the CDR3.

The chain joins TRBV30 to TRBJ2-7; possible D gene TRBD2, 6 bases. This CDR3 has 12 amino acids. Per the germline V gene, CDR1 is GTSNPN and CDR2 is SVGIG (reference sequence). Between the trimmed V and J ends, which lost 3 bases and 5 bases, there was a span of 11 bases. This CDR3 is CAWSHRRDEQYF. The CDR3 DNA sequence: TGTGCCTGGAGCCATAGGAGGGACGAGCAGTACTTC.

In terms of frequency, this clone is medium-sized. The chain uses TRBV30 and TRBJ1-4; tentatively, D is TRBD1 (5 bases). With 1 base removed from V and 9 bases from J, the gap between germline ends came to 12 bases. The germline V gene has CDR1 GTSNPN and CDR2 SVGIG (reference sequence). The CDR3 is 13 residues long. This CDR3 reads CAWSDGGVKKLFF. The DNA of the CDR3 is TGTGCCTGGAGTGACGGGGGGGTCAAAAAACTGTTTTTT.

This chain joins TRBV30 and TRBJ1-5; D gene uncertain. Germline lookup yields CDR1 GTSNPN and CDR2 SVGIG (reference sequence). CDR3 size: 13 residues. The V gene lost 0 bases and the J gene lost 3 bases, with 6 bases spanning the gap. The CDR3 sequence is CAWSVGYNQPQHF. For the CDR3, the DNA is TGTGCCTGGAGTGTCGGGTACAATCAGCCCCAGCATTTT.

V is TRBV5-1 and J is TRBJ2-3, with D perhaps TRBD2 (5 bases). Germline V gene data show CDR1 as SGHRS and CDR2 as YFSETQ. CDR3 length equals 15 residues. V was cut by 3 bases and J by 4 bases, with 15 bases left in between. In nucleotides, the CDR3 is TGCGCCAGCAGCTCCTCGGGGAATCTAGCAGATACGCAGTATTTT. This codes for CASSSSGNLADTQYF.

As to this clone: A junction boundary mismatches the germline segment, possibly from a read error. The chain carries TRBV5-8 and TRBJ2-7; D is possibly TRBD1 (5 bases). Germline V gene lookup returns CDR1 SGHTS and CDR2 YDEGEE. CDR3 size: 14 residues. CDR3 DNA: TGTGCCAGCGACGATACCCGAACAGGCCAATTCTTAAACTTC. Translation gives CASDDTRTGQFLNF.